This TCR beta chain emerged from a study of HIV-infected children after antiretroviral therapy interruption. A 3' RACE protocol on RNA, with unique molecular identifiers, produced the TCR library. TCRdb ran MiXCR on the 3' RACE reads and lists one entry per CDR3 protein. The data show some 90,000 distinct CDR3 sequences, approximately 6.9% seen once. Study-wide points: Some non-naive CD45RA+ T cells might be present among sorted naive cells.

CDR3 length equals 14 residues. The table lists this clonotype with many counts. Its target is unknown. As to treatment: PENTA 11 planned treatment interruption arm or continuous ART arm. The sequences come from CD45RA+ CD4+ T cells from PBMCs, pooled from several time points, collected from a donor given antiretroviral therapy, either interrupted or continuous. The subset: naive CD4+ CD45RA+ CD45RO- T cells. The sequence came from a pool of human donors with HIV. This rearrangement joins TRBV21-1 to TRBJ2-5; the table's TRBD1 call for D was not verified on the DNA. TRBV21-1 is a recognized pseudogene. The CDR3 nucleotides read TGTGCCAGCAGCAATCCGGGGGCGATGGGGACCCAGTACTTC. Translated: CASSNPGAMGTQYF.